The clone carrying this T cell receptor beta chain was found a few times. Documented time point: pre-sensitization, week 0. Described treatment: therapeutic diphenylcyclopropenone sensitization with weekly scalp DPC. This CDR3 is built from 15 residues. Germline CDR1 and CDR2: MNHEY and SVGEGT. Trimming at V came to 5 bases and at J to 0 bases, leaving 4 bases not matched to a gene. Attachment of unique molecular identifiers to individual cDNA molecules was performed in the library. TCRdb used MiXCR to reprocess the RACE reads, holding one entry per CDR3 protein. The sample lists 270,000 or so distinct CDR3 sequences, roughly 8% occurring once. This record comes from a study of human T cells and chemical hapten exposure.

V is TRBV6-2 or TRBV6-3 and J is TRBJ1-5; 7 bases are a match to TRBD1. The sample here was whole blood, taken in connection with sensitization to the hapten diphenylcyclopropenone (DPC). The sequence was obtained from a man in his late teens or twenties with alopecia areata. Some clones in this sample may be carry-over from other donors' samples. In DNA, the CDR3 is TGTGCCAGCAGTACCGACAGGGTTAGCAATCAGCCCCAGCATTTT. Its translation: CASSTDRVSNQPQHF.